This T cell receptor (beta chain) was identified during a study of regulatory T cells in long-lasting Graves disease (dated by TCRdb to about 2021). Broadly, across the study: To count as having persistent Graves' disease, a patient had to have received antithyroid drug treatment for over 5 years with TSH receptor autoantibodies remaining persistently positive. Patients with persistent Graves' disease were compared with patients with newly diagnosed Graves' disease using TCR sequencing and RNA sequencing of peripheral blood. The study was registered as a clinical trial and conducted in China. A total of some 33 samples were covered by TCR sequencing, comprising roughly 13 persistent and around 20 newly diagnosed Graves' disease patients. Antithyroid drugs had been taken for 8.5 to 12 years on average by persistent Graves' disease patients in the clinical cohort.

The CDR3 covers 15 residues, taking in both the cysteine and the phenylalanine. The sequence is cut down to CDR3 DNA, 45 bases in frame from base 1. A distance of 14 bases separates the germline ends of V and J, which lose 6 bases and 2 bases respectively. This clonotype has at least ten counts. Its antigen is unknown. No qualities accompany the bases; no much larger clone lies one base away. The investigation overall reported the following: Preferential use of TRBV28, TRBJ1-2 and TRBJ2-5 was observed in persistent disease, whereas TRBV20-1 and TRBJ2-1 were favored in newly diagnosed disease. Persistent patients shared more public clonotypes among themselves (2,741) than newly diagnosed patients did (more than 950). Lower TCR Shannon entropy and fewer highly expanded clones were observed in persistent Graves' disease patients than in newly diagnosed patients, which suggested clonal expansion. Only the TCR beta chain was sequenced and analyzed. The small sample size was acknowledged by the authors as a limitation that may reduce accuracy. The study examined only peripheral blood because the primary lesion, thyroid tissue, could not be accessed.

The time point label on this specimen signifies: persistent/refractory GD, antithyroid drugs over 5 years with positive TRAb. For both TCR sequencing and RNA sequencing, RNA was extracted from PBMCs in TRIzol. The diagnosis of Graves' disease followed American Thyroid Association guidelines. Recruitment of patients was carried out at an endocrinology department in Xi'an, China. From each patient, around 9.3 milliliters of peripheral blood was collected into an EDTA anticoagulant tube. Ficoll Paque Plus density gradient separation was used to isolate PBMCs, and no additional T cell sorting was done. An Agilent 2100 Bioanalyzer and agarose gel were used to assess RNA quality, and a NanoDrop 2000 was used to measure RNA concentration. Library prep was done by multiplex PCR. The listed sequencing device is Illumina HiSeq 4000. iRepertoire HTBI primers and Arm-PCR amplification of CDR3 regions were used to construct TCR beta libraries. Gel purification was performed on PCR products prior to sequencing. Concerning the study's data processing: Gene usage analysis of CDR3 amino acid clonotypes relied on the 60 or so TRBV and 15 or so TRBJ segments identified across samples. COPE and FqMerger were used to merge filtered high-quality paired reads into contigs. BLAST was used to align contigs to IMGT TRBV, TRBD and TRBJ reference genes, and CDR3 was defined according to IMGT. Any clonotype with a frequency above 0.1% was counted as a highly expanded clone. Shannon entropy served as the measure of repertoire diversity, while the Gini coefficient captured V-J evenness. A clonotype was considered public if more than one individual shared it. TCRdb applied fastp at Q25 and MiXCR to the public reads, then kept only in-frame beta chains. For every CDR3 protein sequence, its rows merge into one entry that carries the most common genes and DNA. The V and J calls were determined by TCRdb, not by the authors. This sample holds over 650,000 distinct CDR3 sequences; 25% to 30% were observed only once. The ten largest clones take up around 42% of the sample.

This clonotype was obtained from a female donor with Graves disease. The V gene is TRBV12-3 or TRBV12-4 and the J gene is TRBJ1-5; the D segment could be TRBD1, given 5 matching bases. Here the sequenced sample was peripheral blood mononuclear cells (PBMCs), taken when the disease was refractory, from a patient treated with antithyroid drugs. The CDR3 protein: CASSVGQGGNQPQHF. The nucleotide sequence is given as TGTGCCAGCAGCGTAGGGCAGGGTGGCAATCAGCCCCAGCATTTT.